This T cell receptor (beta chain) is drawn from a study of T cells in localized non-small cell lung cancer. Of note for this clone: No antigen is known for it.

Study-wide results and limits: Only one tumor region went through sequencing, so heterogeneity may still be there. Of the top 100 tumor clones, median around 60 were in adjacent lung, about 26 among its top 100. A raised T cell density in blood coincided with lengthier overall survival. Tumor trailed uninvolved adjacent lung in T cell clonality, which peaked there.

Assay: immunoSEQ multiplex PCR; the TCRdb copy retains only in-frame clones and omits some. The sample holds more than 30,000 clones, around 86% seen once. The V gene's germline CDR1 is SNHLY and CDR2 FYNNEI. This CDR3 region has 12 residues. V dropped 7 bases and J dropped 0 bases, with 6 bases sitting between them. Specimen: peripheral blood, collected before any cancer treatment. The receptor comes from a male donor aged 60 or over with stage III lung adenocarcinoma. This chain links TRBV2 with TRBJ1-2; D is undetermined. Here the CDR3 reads CASTWANYGYTF. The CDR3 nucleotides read TGTGCCAGCACCTGGGCTAACTATGGCTACACCTTC.